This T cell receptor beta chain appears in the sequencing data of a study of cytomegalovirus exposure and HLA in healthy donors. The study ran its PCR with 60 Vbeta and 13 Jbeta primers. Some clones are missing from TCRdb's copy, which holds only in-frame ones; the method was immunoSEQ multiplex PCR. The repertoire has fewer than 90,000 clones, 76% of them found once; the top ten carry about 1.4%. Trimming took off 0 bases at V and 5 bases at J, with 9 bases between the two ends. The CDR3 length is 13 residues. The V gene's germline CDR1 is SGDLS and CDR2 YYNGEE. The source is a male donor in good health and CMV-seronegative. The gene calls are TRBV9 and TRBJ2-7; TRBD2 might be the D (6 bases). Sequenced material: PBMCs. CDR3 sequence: CASSVVGGDEQYF. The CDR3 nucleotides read TGTGCCAGCAGCGTAGTCGGAGGGGACGAGCAGTACTTC.